The source of this T cell receptor (beta chain) is a study of response to subunit inactivated influenza vaccine. Study conclusions and caveats: The authors put forward the suggestion that each seasonal influenza vaccination may bring in only a limited number of new T cells.

TCRdb independently ran MiXCR on the RT-PCR reads; one entry per CDR3 protein. The sample has under 800,000 distinct CDR3 sequences; approximately 13% are singletons. This clonotype was seen at least ten times. The target antigen is unknown. Germline V lookup: CDR1 SGHRS, CDR2 YFSETQ. The germline V and J ends were trimmed by 0 bases and 0 bases, with 13 bases remaining between them. The CDR3 runs to 17 residues. The sample in question was PBMCs from blood, obtained 14 to 15 days before vaccination. This TCR was recovered from a man between 50 and 59 years old who received an inactivated influenza vaccine. The chain carries TRBV5-1 and TRBJ1-3; D is undetermined. CDR3: CASSLGTSYSSGNTIYF. The DNA of the CDR3 is TGCGCCAGCAGCTTGGGCACCTCCTACAGCTCTGGAAACACCATATATTTT. The full variable domain, completed using reference TRBV5-1 and TRBJ1-3, is KAGVTQTPRYLIKTRGQQVTLSCSPISGHRSVSWYQQTPGQGLQFLFEYFSETQRNKGNFPGRFSGRQFSNSRSEMNVSTLELGDSALYLCASSLGTSYSSGNTIYFGEGSWLTVV.